This T cell receptor beta chain was identified in a study of cytomegalovirus exposure and HLA in healthy donors. About the research overall: Earlier sequencing of some 190 million T cells yielded around 100 million unique TCR beta sequences.

The PCR had 60 Vbeta and 13 Jbeta primers. TCRdb keeps only in-frame clones here, not all; method: immunoSEQ multiplex PCR. The data hold roughly 200,000 clones, with around four fifths observed a single time. This clone was recorded a few times. The antigen is undetermined. This CDR3 is 14 amino acids long. Germline V gene sequence: CDR1 SGHDT, CDR2 YYEEEE. V was trimmed by 5 bases and J by 2 bases, leaving 10 bases between them. Study-wide points: Reportedly, cytomegalovirus status was diagnosed with high sensitivity and specificity. Later examination showed HLA-associated TCR beta chains had greater clonal expansion than equally common others. There were 150 to 200 TCR beta chains listed as cytomegalovirus-associated.

This clonotype originated in a man aged 35 to 55 in good health and CMV-seropositive. The rearrangement joins TRBV5-6 to TRBJ1-4, with no clear D. The sequenced sample was PBMCs. The CDR3 bases are TGTGCCAGCAGTTCCGACTACACTAATGAAAAACTGTTTTTT. Translated: CASSSDYTNEKLFF.